The clone carrying this T cell receptor (beta chain) was observed a few times. Its target is unknown. Germline loops: CDR1 LNHDA, CDR2 SQIVND (reference sequence). The germline V and J ends were trimmed by 4 bases and 2 bases, with 9 bases remaining between them. The CDR3 contains 14 residues. Each participant with HIV received care in the United States. This sample was taken from a study of long-term antiretroviral therapy in people with HIV. Study context: The earliest samples predate the 2015 immediate-ART recommendation by about a decade.

Points from the study as a whole: Post-ART diversity increased but stayed below transplant donor controls. All time points showed a repertoire dominated by clones expanded before ART.

This was the immunoSEQ v3.0 assay at survey level. Method: immunoSEQ multiplex PCR; TCRdb's copy keeps in-frame clones and lacks some. The sample includes under 13,000 clones, roughly four fifths of them seen just once. V gene TRBV19 combines with J gene TRBJ1-3; TRBD1 is a possible D gene (5 bases). The source material was unsorted PBMCs, sampled 1.8 years after starting antiretroviral therapy. The source is a man between 35 and 55 years old with HIV. The CDR3 DNA follows: TGTGCCAGTAGTACCTCGGGACCTGGAAACACCATATATTTT. Protein: CASSTSGPGNTIYF.